This is a list of T cell receptor beta chains from one sample in a study of low-dose radiotherapy and immunotherapy resistance in tumors. TCRdb reprocessed the reads via MiXCR and lists one record per CDR3 protein. The top ten clones hold about 6.6% of a sample with 64,000 or so distinct CDR3 sequences, around a quarter of them seen once. The sample in question was PBMCs, obtained before treatment. These receptors came from a male donor with rectosigmoid adenocarcinoma. The CDR3 runs from the conserved cysteine through the conserved F or W.

CSAKSPMNTEAFF	TRBV20-1	TRBJ1-1
CASSLRVEDTQYF	TRBV5-1	TRBJ2-3
CSARGDSDQPQHF	TRBV20-1	TRBJ1-5
CASSPHLTGGAALYGYTF	TRBV28	TRBJ1-2
CASSYLFGIRNEQFF	TRBV28	TRBJ2-1
CASSRRGQETQYF	TRBV7-2	TRBJ2-5
CASSGNSGNTIYF	TRBV7-9	TRBJ1-3
CASSPRGLAGDEQYF	TRBV6-2/TRBV6-3	TRBJ2-7
CASSPGTSSVKWEQFF	TRBV4-3	TRBJ2-1
CASSVGALLSYEQYF	TRBV9	TRBJ2-7
CASSSNNEKLFF	TRBV12-3/TRBV12-4	TRBJ1-4
CASSEAHGETQYF	TRBV6-1	TRBJ2-5
CASSLRSERETQYF	TRBV18	TRBJ2-5
CASSPGPFNQPQHF	TRBV28	TRBJ1-5
CASSSSGANYGYTF	TRBV28	TRBJ1-2
CASSLGQTSTDTQYF	TRBV12-3/TRBV12-4	TRBJ2-3
CASSSDRGRNTIYF	TRBV7-9	TRBJ1-3
CASRLGQPIPNTEAFF	TRBV5-1	TRBJ1-1
CASSYRGETQYF	TRBV6-8	TRBJ2-5
CASRSYQEPQHF	TRBV28	TRBJ1-5
CASSESWGGASAKNIQYF	TRBV2	TRBJ2-4
CAISESEVTSGGSAPDTQYF	TRBV10-3	TRBJ2-3
CASQRVPNSPLHF	TRBV14	TRBJ1-6
CASSLSTPGPDRGLYNEQFF	TRBV27	TRBJ2-1
CASSSRGGGEQPQHF	TRBV7-9	TRBJ1-5
CASSHTRELEQFF	TRBV4-1	TRBJ2-1
CASSMRVNEKLFF	TRBV19	TRBJ1-4
CASSASGLAKNIQYF	TRBV7-9	TRBJ2-4
CASSLGGTVNTEAFF	TRBV5-8	TRBJ1-1
CASSPSRQGWTEAFF	TRBV9	TRBJ1-1
CASSGTSNEQFF	TRBV6-1	TRBJ2-1
CASSVRPSGGTGGYTF	TRBV9	TRBJ1-2
CASSQAGFRYTF	TRBV3-1	TRBJ1-2
CASSSSESGANVLTF	TRBV28	TRBJ2-6
CASSSGTGALGTLHF	TRBV6-2/TRBV6-3	TRBJ1-6
CASSYVSPYGYTF	TRBV6-2/TRBV6-3	TRBJ1-2
CASSIVTGGYEQYF	TRBV5-1	TRBJ2-7
CASSMISGGAGEQFF	TRBV19	TRBJ2-1
CASSGRDYLTDTQYF	TRBV7-2	TRBJ2-3
CASRGPRQGSTGELFF	TRBV10-1	TRBJ2-2
CASSLGLKGMETQYF	TRBV7-2	TRBJ2-5
CASSTVGGGYEQYF	TRBV7-8	TRBJ2-7
CASSNYNEQFF	TRBV27	TRBJ2-1
CASSRGVEPQHF	TRBV23-1	TRBJ1-5
CSVQRGLAYEQYF	TRBV29-1	TRBJ2-7
CASSFGGTMTPEQYF	TRBV7-2	TRBJ2-7
CASSINRASYGYTF	TRBV5-4	TRBJ1-2
CASSGAGTGNQPQHF	TRBV28	TRBJ1-5
CSARDPQTNQPQHF	TRBV20-1	TRBJ1-5
CASSVRQELRYEQYF	TRBV6-2/TRBV6-3	TRBJ2-7
CASSQDGRSSYEQYF	TRBV3-1	TRBJ2-7
CSARDEAGTQETQYF	TRBV20-1	TRBJ2-5
CSVDSGSPRGQYF	TRBV29-1	TRBJ2-7